This TCR beta chain is drawn from a study of early T cells in non-severe SARS-CoV-2 infection. Study-level background: Chains stayed unpaired after sequencing of bulk RNA from unsorted whole blood. Overall study findings and caveats: VDJdb-based annotation leaned toward anti-spike CD8 responses and missed private and CD4 specificities.

V lost 2 bases to trimming and J lost 8 bases, with 13 bases between them. The CDR3 contains 14 residues. Germline CDR1 MDHEN, CDR2 SYDVKM. Tagging with unique molecular identifiers was applied to individual cDNA molecules. TCRdb passed the 5' RACE reads through MiXCR, listing each CDR3 protein once. In the table there are some 64,000 distinct CDR3 sequences, roughly an eighth of which are singletons. Notes on this clonotype: The antigen remains undetermined.

Sequences were obtained from whole blood. The sequence came from an adult who was a healthcare worker with PCR-confirmed SARS-CoV-2 infection or an uninfected control (not recorded which). V and J are TRBV28 and TRBJ2-1; D call uncertain. CDR3 in amino acids: CASSLRQVGYEQFF. CDR3 in DNA: TGTGCCAGCAGTTTAAGGCAGGTGGGGTATGAGCAGTTCTTC.